Listed below are T cell receptor beta chains from one sample, sequenced in a study of CD8 T cells in ankylosing spondylitis. TCRdb fed the 5' RACE reads into MiXCR, producing one record per CDR3 protein. The sample shows fewer than 550,000 distinct CDR3 sequences, about 5.4% of them seen only once. The sample comprised blood, either unsorted or a sorted T cell fraction (not recorded which). The receptor source for this set is a male donor with ankylosing spondylitis. The CDR3 runs from the conserved cysteine through the conserved F or W. Each record gives: clone size, D gene, J gene, V gene, CDR3 length, CDR3 DNA, CDR3 protein. The D gene is left open where the match is weak. Size tells how often a clone was seen (once, few, many) or the class of an expanded clone, and some rows leave it out.

>-|TRBD1|TRBJ2-7|TRBV15|17
TGTGCCACCAGCAGAGGCCTGACAGGGACCAGCTCCTACGAGCAGTACTTC
CATSRGLTGTSSYEQYF
>few|-|TRBJ1-6|TRBV4-1|14
TGCGCCAGCAGCCAGCAGGGTATCGGTTCACCCCTCCACTTT
CASSQQGIGSPLHF
>-|TRBD2|TRBJ2-5|TRBV7-8|16
TGTGCCAGCAGCTTAGCGCCCCGCGGGGGGGGAAAGACCCAGTACTTC
CASSLAPRGGGKTQYF
>many|-|TRBJ2-7|TRBV20-1|14
TGCAGTGCTAGTACGCCGTTTAGGGGAAACGAGCAGTACTTC
CSASTPFRGNEQYF
>many|TRBD2|TRBJ2-5|TRBV20-1|15
TGCAGTGCTTCGGGACTAGCGGGAGTTAGAGAGACCCAGTACTTC
CSASGLAGVRETQYF
>many|-|TRBJ1-3|TRBV20-1|13
TGCAGTGCTATTCGGGGCTCTGGAAACACCATATATTTT
CSAIRGSGNTIYF
>many|-|TRBJ1-4|TRBV12-3/TRBV12-4|15
TGTGCCAGCAGTTTCAGCGGGGGAACTAATGAAAAACTGTTTTTT
CASSFSGGTNEKLFF
>few|-|TRBJ2-1|TRBV7-9|13
TGTGCCAGCAGCTTCGGGGCTACGGATGAGCAGTTCTTC
CASSFGATDEQFF
>many|-|TRBJ2-2|TRBV5-1|15
TGCGCCAGCACCCTCCGGGGGATAGAGAGCGGGGAGCTGTTTTTT
CASTLRGIESGELFF
>many|TRBD1|TRBJ1-4|TRBV9|15
TGTGCCAGCAGCGCCCGGGACAGGGACAGTGAAAAACTGTTTTTT
CASSARDRDSEKLFF
>-|TRBD2|TRBJ2-7|TRBV5-1|15
TGCGCCAGCAGCAAAGGACTAGCGGGAGGCAACGAGCAGTACTTC
CASSKGLAGGNEQYF
>many|TRBD2|TRBJ2-1|TRBV12-3/TRBV12-4|16
TGTGCCAGCAGTTTAGCAAGGACTAGCGGTGACAATGAGCAGTTCTTC
CASSLARTSGDNEQFF
>few|-|TRBJ2-1|TRBV4-1|15
TGCGCCAGCAGCCGACTACCGGCCGCTTACAATGAGCAGTTCTTC
CASSRLPAAYNEQFF
>many|-|TRBJ1-1|TRBV9|14
TGTGCCAGCAGCGTAGTACATCCGGGCACTGAAGCTTTCTTT
CASSVVHPGTEAFF
>many|TRBD2|TRBJ2-5|TRBV20-1|18
TGCAGTGCTAGAGATCTTCGAGAGGTAGCGGGAGGTGGGGAGACCCAGTACTTC
CSARDLREVAGGGETQYF
>many|-|TRBJ2-1|TRBV4-2|15
TGTGCCAGCAGCCGCGTAAGGGCATCGTACAATGAGCAGTTCTTC
CASSRVRASYNEQFF
>many|-|TRBJ1-4|TRBV7-9|16
TGTGCCAGCAGCTTCCACGAGGGTCGTACTAATGAAAAACTGTTTTTT
CASSFHEGRTNEKLFF
>many|-|TRBJ2-1|TRBV7-2|11
TGTGCCAGCAGCCTAGGCCTGGGGCAGTTCTTC
CASSLGLGQFF
>-|TRBD1|TRBJ2-7|TRBV28|15
TGTGCCAGCAGTCCCGCGACAGGGTCCCCCTACGAGCAGTACTTC
CASSPATGSPYEQYF
>many|-|TRBJ2-1|TRBV5-1|14
TGCGCCAGCAGCTTGGTTGGGGGAGGCAATGAGCAGTTCTTC
CASSLVGGGNEQFF
>many|-|TRBJ2-6|TRBV7-9|15
TGTGCCAGCAGCTCCCGTATCTCTGGGGCCAACGTCCTGACTTTC
CASSSRISGANVLTF
>many|-|TRBJ2-3|TRBV20-1|13
TGCAGTGCTTTAATAGTGGGGCACGATACGCAGTATTTT
CSALIVGHDTQYF
>many|-|TRBJ2-5|TRBV20-1|13
TGCAGTGCTCCCCCTCCAGTCTTGGAGACCCAGTACTTC
CSAPPPVLETQYF
>many|-|TRBJ2-7|TRBV2|14
TGTGCCACCGCCCAAGGACAAAGACCCTACGAGCAGTACTTC
CATAQGQRPYEQYF
>many|-|TRBJ2-3|TRBV7-2|13
TGTGCCAGCAGCTTGAACAGCGTCGATACGCAGTATTTT
CASSLNSVDTQYF
>many|TRBD2|TRBJ2-2|TRBV9|20
TGTGCCAGCAGCCATCCCCAAGGGGATGAAGTAGCGGGGGTCACCGGGGAGCTGTTTTTT
CASSHPQGDEVAGVTGELFF
>-|-|TRBJ2-1|TRBV11-1|15
TGTGCCAGCAGCTCGCCATTGGGAGCCATCAATGAGCAGTTCTTC
CASSSPLGAINEQFF
>many|TRBD1|TRBJ1-2|TRBV12-3/TRBV12-4|15
TGTGCCAGCAGCTCAATTTACAGGGGTGGATATGGCTACACCTTC
CASSSIYRGGYGYTF
>few|-|TRBJ1-4|TRBV5-1|17
TGCGCCAGCAGCCCCTTCTCCGGGGGGACAACTAATGAAAAACTGTTTTTT
CASSPFSGGTTNEKLFF
>-|-|TRBJ2-1|TRBV10-3|13
TGTGCCATCAAATCGGCCAGTGGGGAGGAGCAGTTCTTC
CAIKSASGEEQFF
>many|TRBD1|TRBJ1-4|TRBV6-1|14
TGTGCCAGCAGCCGCCGGGACAGGAGTGAAAAACTGTTTTTT
CASSRRDRSEKLFF
>many|-|TRBJ2-7|TRBV5-1|16
TGCGCCAGCAGCTTGGGCCCCCGGGGGGCATCGAGTGAGCAGTACTTC
CASSLGPRGASSEQYF
>many|TRBD1|TRBJ2-7|TRBV7-2|14
TGTGCCAGCAGCTTAGTAGGGGGCCCCTACGAGCAGTACTTC
CASSLVGGPYEQYF
>few|-|TRBJ2-5|TRBV6-2/TRBV6-3|16
TGTGCCAGCAGTTACCAGCGGTCCTGGTCGGGAGAGACCCAGTACTTC
CASSYQRSWSGETQYF
>many|-|TRBJ1-2|TRBV5-1|15
TGCGCCAGCAGCTTGAGAGAACGGCGTAACTATGGCTACACCTTC
CASSLRERRNYGYTF
>many|-|TRBJ2-7|TRBV28|16
TGTGCCAGCAGCCCATCCGGCAGGGGAGCTTTCCACGAGCAGTACTTC
CASSPSGRGAFHEQYF
>many|-|TRBJ2-3|TRBV21-1|15
TGTGCCAGCAGCAAGCGGGGTTCTAGCACAGATACGCAGTATTTT
CASSKRGSSTDTQYF
>-|-|TRBJ1-5|TRBV10-3|19
TGTGCCATCAGCGAGTCGCGGTATACCCCAAACTATAGCAATCAGCCCCAGCATTTT
CAISESRYTPNYSNQPQHF
>few|TRBD2|TRBJ2-7|TRBV7-2|14
TGTGCCAGCAGCTACGGACTAGCGGTCTACGAGCAGTACTTC
CASSYGLAVYEQYF
>few|-|TRBJ1-3|TRBV18|14
TGTGCCAGCTCCCGGGCAACCTCTGGAAACACCATATATTTT
CASSRATSGNTIYF
>many|-|TRBJ2-1|TRBV20-1|17
TGCAGTGCTAGGAGCCCCGTAGGGGGAGGGTCCTACAATGAGCAGTTCTTC
CSARSPVGGGSYNEQFF
>many|TRBD2|TRBJ2-7|TRBV7-2|15
TGTGCCAGCAGCTTAATCGGGGGGGTGGCCTACGAGCAGTACTTC
CASSLIGGVAYEQYF
>many|TRBD1|TRBJ2-7|TRBV20-1|15
TGCAGTGCTAGAGATCAGACAGGGATGACCTACGAGCAGTACTTC
CSARDQTGMTYEQYF
>many|TRBD2|TRBJ2-1|TRBV7-9|15
TGTGCCAGCAGCGTTGGACTAGCGGGAGGTAGTGAGCAGTTCTTC
CASSVGLAGGSEQFF
>many|-|TRBJ2-2|TRBV5-1|13
TGCGCCAGCAGCTTTAAGGGGACCGGGGAGCTGTTTTTT
CASSFKGTGELFF
>many|-|TRBJ2-1|TRBV27|15
TGTGCCAGCAGTTATGAGCGAAGCTCCTACAATGAGCAGTTCTTC
CASSYERSSYNEQFF
>-|-|TRBJ2-7|TRBV29-1|13
TGCAGCGCGCTTATAAAGGTCGGATACGAGCAGTACTTC
CSALIKVGYEQYF
>few|TRBD2|TRBJ2-7|TRBV11-2|13
TGTGCCAGCTCGGTGGCGGGGGGATACGAGCAGTACTTC
CASSVAGGYEQYF
>many|-|TRBJ1-1|TRBV18|13
TGTGCCAGCTCGAACAGGGCAAACACTGAAGCTTTCTTT
CASSNRANTEAFF
>-|-|TRBJ2-3|TRBV24-1|11
TGTGCCACCAGTGCTGCGGATACGCAGTATTTT
CATSAADTQYF
>-|-|TRBJ1-4|TRBV6-5|16
TGTGCCAGCAGGCGCACAGCTACCTTAACTAATGAAAAACTGTTTTTT
CASRRTATLTNEKLFF
>many|-|TRBJ2-3|TRBV4-3|16
TGCGCCAGCAGCCAAGGAGGGTTAGAGGCCCTCGATACGCAGTATTTT
CASSQGGLEALDTQYF